The rows below give T cell receptor beta chains drawn from one sample of a study of T cells in Graves' hyperthyroidism and ophthalmopathy. One entry per CDR3 protein results from TCRdb running MiXCR on the multiplex PCR reads. The repertoire holds around 520,000 distinct CDR3 sequences, around 24% seen once, with around 11% in the top ten. Input material: blood. These receptors were taken from a woman under 40 with Graves' ophthalmopathy. Both conserved end residues are part of each CDR3. The D gene is left open where the match is weak. Size is stated for part of the rows, as once, few or many counts, or as a class when the clone is expanded.

v_gene	j_gene	d_gene	abundance	CDR3nt	CDR3aa
TRBV6-2/TRBV6-3	TRBJ1-5	-	-	TGTGCCAGCAACGAGCGGGCGCAGCCCCAGCATTTT	CASNERAQPQHF
TRBV4-1	TRBJ2-7	TRBD1	many	TGCGCCAGCAGCCTCCGGGACAGTCTTCAAGAGCAGTACTTC	CASSLRDSLQEQYF
TRBV3-1	TRBJ2-7	-	-	TGTGCCAGCAGCCAAGCTTACTGGACAAACTCCTACGAGCAGTACTTC	CASSQAYWTNSYEQYF
TRBV4-3	TRBJ1-5	-	-	TGCGCCAGCAGCCAAGATCGGGTTTCCAATCAGCCCCAGCATTTT	CASSQDRVSNQPQHF
TRBV25-1	TRBJ2-7	-	many	TGTGCCAGCAGTGAATCAAACGGCTACGAGCAGTACTTC	CASSESNGYEQYF
TRBV9	TRBJ1-2	-	-	TGTGCCAGCAGCGTTATGGGGGCTCAAGACTATGGCTACACCTTC	CASSVMGAQDYGYTF
TRBV28	TRBJ2-7	TRBD1	many	TGTGCCAGCACCGACAGGGCGGCATACGAGCAGTACTTC	CASTDRAAYEQYF
TRBV3-1	TRBJ1-2	-	-	TGTGCCAGCAGCCCGCGGGAAGGGTTCGCTGGCTACACCTTC	CASSPREGFAGYTF
TRBV28	TRBJ2-5	TRBD2	-	TGTGCCAGCAGTACCGAGACTAGCGGGTTTCAAGAGACCCAGTACTTC	CASSTETSGFQETQYF
TRBV6-1	TRBJ2-7	-	many	TGTGCCAGCAGCCTACAGGGCCGAGGAGACTACGAGCAGTACTTC	CASSLQGRGDYEQYF
TRBV15	TRBJ2-7	TRBD1	-	TGTGCCACGGGGACAGGACCCTACGAGCAGTACTTC	CATGTGPYEQYF
TRBV2	TRBJ1-5	-	many	TGTGCCACTGGCGACAGTAACGGCAATCAGCCCCAGCATTTT	CATGDSNGNQPQHF
TRBV20-1	TRBJ2-7	-	few	TGCAGTGCCTCCCCCCGGGACGGAGCCTACGAGCAGTACTTC	CSASPRDGAYEQYF
TRBV11-2	TRBJ2-5	-	-	TGTGCCAGCAGCGCCTCCAGCCCAGAGACCCAGTACTTC	CASSASSPETQYF
TRBV6-5	TRBJ1-2	-	-	TGTGCCAGCAGTACTGGGCCCTGGGACGGCGGCTACACCTTC	CASSTGPWDGGYTF
TRBV5-5	TRBJ1-2	TRBD1	many	TGTGCCAGCAGCCGATTACAGGGGACTTTAGGCTATGGCTACACCTTC	CASSRLQGTLGYGYTF
TRBV6-2/TRBV6-3	TRBJ2-2	-	many	TGTGCCAGCAGTTACAATATAGAACCCGGGGAGCTGTTTTTT	CASSYNIEPGELFF
TRBV2	TRBJ1-1	-	many	TGTGCCAGCAGTGAAAGAGAGTTAGATATCGCTGAAGCTTTCTTT	CASSERELDIAEAFF
TRBV7-3	TRBJ2-2	TRBD1	-	TGTGCCAGCAGCATGACAGGGATTCGAGGCACCGGGGAGCTGTTTTTT	CASSMTGIRGTGELFF
TRBV20-1	TRBJ1-2	TRBD1	few	TGCAGTGCTAGAAGGGACAGGGGTCCTTACGTCTATGGCTACACCTTC	CSARRDRGPYVYGYTF
TRBV20-1	TRBJ1-2	-	many	TGCAGTGCTAGAGATCCAGGGAACTATGGCTACACCTTC	CSARDPGNYGYTF
TRBV29-1	TRBJ1-2	-	many	TGCAGCGTTGAAGGGGGCGATCCGGGCTACACCTTC	CSVEGGDPGYTF
TRBV6-1	TRBJ1-2	-	many	TGTGCCAGCAGTCGAGACAAGGCTAACTATGGCTACACCTTC	CASSRDKANYGYTF
TRBV7-9	TRBJ1-1	-	many	TGTGCCAGCACCCCGCCAAGGGGGGTTAGTGAAGCTTTCTTT	CASTPPRGVSEAFF
TRBV11-2	TRBJ1-1	-	-	TGTGCCAGCAGCTTCCCTATAGCCCAGGCCGAGGCTGAAGCTTTCTTT	CASSFPIAQAEAEAFF
TRBV11-2	TRBJ2-5	-	-	TGTGCCAGCAGCTTAGTGGCGTCTTCCCAAGAGACCCAGTACTTC	CASSLVASSQETQYF
TRBV13	TRBJ2-5	-	many	TGTGCCAGCAGCTTAGGCCTAAGGGGAAGGGGAGAGACCCAGTACTTC	CASSLGLRGRGETQYF
TRBV29-1	TRBJ2-7	-	many	TGCAGCGCAAGACAATCCTACGAGCAGTACTTC	CSARQSYEQYF
TRBV12-3/TRBV12-4	TRBJ1-1	-	-	TGTGCCAGCAGTTCCCAAACGCGCTCTGAAGCTTTCTTT	CASSSQTRSEAFF
TRBV19	TRBJ1-5	-	few	TGTGCCAGTAGTATAGCCACAGGGTATAGCAATCAGCCCCAGCATTTT	CASSIATGYSNQPQHF
TRBV28	TRBJ2-5	-	many	TGTGCCAGTTCTAAAGGGGGGAGGCTCCAAGAGACCCAGTACTTC	CASSKGGRLQETQYF
TRBV11-2	TRBJ1-2	-	once	TGTGCCAGCAGCACCCACCGGGACGGAAGAACTATTGATGGCTACACCTTC	CASSTHRDGRTIDGYTF
TRBV11-2	TRBJ2-5	-	many	TGTGCCAGCAGCTTAGATCCTCTTGCAGGGCGGGAGACCCAGTACTTC	CASSLDPLAGRETQYF
TRBV28	TRBJ2-7	-	-	TGTGCCAGCAGCCTCCCCATCCTCTACGAGCAGTACTTC	CASSLPILYEQYF